The 22 T cell receptor beta chains reported below all come from one sample, sequenced in a study of blood T cell repertoires in COVID-19. The assay was immunoSEQ multiplex PCR, and TCRdb's table has in-frame clones only and misses some. The table includes around 370,000 clones, roughly 89% detected once. Material: peripheral blood. Receptor source: a woman between 18 and 30 years old who had recovered from COVID-19.

This rearrangement joins TRBV6-5 to TRBJ1-1; tentative D call: TRBD1 (6 bases). CDR1 and CDR2 (germline): MNHEY, SVGAGI. V lost 8 bases, J lost 12 bases, and 28 bases lay in between. The CDR3 has 15 residues. In nucleotides, the CDR3 is TGTGCCAGCTCAACCATCGGGGAAGGGGGAACAAGAACTTTCTTT. Amino acids: CASSTIGEGGTRTFF.

The chain joins TRBV3-1 (or the pseudogene TRBV3-2) to TRBJ1-1, with 11 nucleotides matching TRBD1. This CDR3 is built from 14 residues. The V gene's germline CDR1 is LGHDT and CDR2 YNNKEL (reference sequence). The junction had 7 bases not matched to a gene; V was cut back by 6 bases and J by 7 bases. In nucleotides, the CDR3 is TGTGCCAGCAGTCAGCGCGGGACAGGGGGTGAAGCTTTCTTT. Its protein product is CASSQRGTGGEAFF.

The chain uses TRBV5-4 and TRBJ2-1, with TRBD1 identical over 9 bases. The CDR3 covers 14 residues. Germline-derived CDR1 and CDR2 are SGHNT and YYREEE (reference sequence). Losses at the gene ends were 0 bases for V and 8 bases for J; bases not matched to a gene: 3. CDR3 region: CASSLARQGDEQFF. The DNA for the CDR3 is TGTGCCAGCAGCTTGGCGCGACAGGGGGATGAGCAGTTCTTC. Full variable domain (outside the CDR3, taken from reference TRBV5-4 and TRBJ2-1): ETGVTQSPTHLIKTRGQQVTLRCSSQSGHNTVSWYQQALGQGPQFIFQYYREEENGRGNFPPRFSGLQFPNYSSELNVNALELDDSALYLCASSLARQGDEQFFGPGTRLTVL.

The chain is built from TRBV18 and TRBJ2-7, with D possibly matching TRBD1 (6 bases). The CDR3 totals 14 residues. Germline V gene lookup returns CDR1 KGHSH and CDR2 LQKENI. V shed 0 bases and J shed 2 bases, with 8 bases lying between them. The CDR3 region is CASSPPGQPYEQYV. The CDR3 DNA is TGTGCCAGCTCACCACCGGGACAACCCTACGAGCAGTACGTC.

CDR3 loop: CSVVTGKGTEAFF. The CDR3 DNA reads TGCAGCGTTGTGACAGGGAAGGGCACTGAAGCTTTCTTT. This chain links TRBV29-1 with TRBJ1-1; 7 bases match TRBD1. This CDR3 has 13 amino acids. Germline V gene data show CDR1 as SQVTM and CDR2 as ANQGSEA. After removal of 4 bases from V and 4 bases from J, the junction contained 6 bases not matched to a gene.

The sample holds one count of this clone. The chain's CDR3 is CAWGTGGNEQFF. The CDR3 DNA is TGTGCCTGGGGGACAGGGGGAAATGAGCAGTTCTTC. The chain carries TRBV30 and TRBJ2-1, with 11 nucleotides matching TRBD1. Losses at the gene ends were 5 bases for V and 7 bases for J; bases not matched to a gene: 1. CDR3 length: 12 amino acids. Germline assignment: CDR1 GTSNPN and CDR2 SVGIG (reference sequence).

This rearrangement joins TRBV5-6 to TRBJ1-2; no clear D. V shed 2 bases and J shed 0 bases, with 5 bases lying between them. The CDR3 has 13 residues. Germline loops: CDR1 SGHDT, CDR2 YYEEEE. The CDR3 spells CASSFLSNYGYTF. The CDR3 bases are TGTGCCAGCAGCTTCCTCTCTAACTATGGCTACACCTTC.

The V gene is TRBV7-9, the J gene TRBJ2-1; no reliable D call. The CDR3 has 15 amino acids. CDR1 SEHNR and CDR2 FQNEAQ come from the germline V gene (reference sequence). The V end was cut by 0 bases, the J end by 0 bases, with 6 bases between. The chain's CDR3 is CASSLAGSSYNEQFF. As DNA, the CDR3 is TGTGCCAGCAGCTTAGCGGGCAGCTCCTACAATGAGCAGTTCTTC.

V and J are TRBV30 and TRBJ1-1; 10 bases align to TRBD1. This CDR3 has 18 residues. V dropped 1 base and J dropped 1; count of bases not matched to a gene: 12. Germline loops: CDR1 GTSNPN, CDR2 SVGIG (reference sequence). This chain's CDR3 is CAWSAADRQGARNTEAFF. The CDR3 DNA reads TGTGCCTGGAGTGCGGCAGACCGACAGGGGGCGCGGAACACTGAAGCTTTCTTT. The entire variable domain, with the rest obtained from reference TRBV30 and TRBJ1-1, is as follows: SQTIHQWPATLVQPVGSPLSLECTVEGTSNPNLYWYRQAAGRGLQLLFYSVGIGQISSEVPQNLSASRPQDRQFILSSKKLLLSDSGFYLCAWSAADRQGARNTEAFFGQGTRLTVV.

V gene TRBV19 combines with J gene TRBJ1-5, with D tentatively TRBD1 (5 bases). The CDR3 spans 16 residues. Germline CDR1 and CDR2: LNHDA and SQIVND (reference sequence). Trimming pared 7 bases from V and 1 base from J, leaving 17 bases between. CDR3: CASIAPGRASNQPQHF. Written as DNA, the CDR3 is TGTGCCAGTATTGCCCCAGGCAGGGCAAGCAATCAGCCCCAGCATTTT.

The V call is TRBV5-6, the J call TRBJ1-5; D might be TRBD1 (6 bases). The CDR3 has 13 residues. Trimming took off 3 bases at V and 6 bases at J, with 10 bases between the two ends. Germline V gives CDR1 SGHDT, CDR2 YYEEEE. CDR3 sequence (DNA): TGTGCCAGCAGCTCCGAAGGGGGTCAGCCCCAGCATTTT. It encodes CASSSEGGQPQHF. The full variable domain, in which reference TRBV5-6 and TRBJ1-5 provide the parts outside the CDR3, is DAGVTQSPTHLIKTRGQQVTLRCSPKSGHDTVSWYQQALGQGPQFIFQYYEEEERQRGNFPDRFSGHQFPNYSSELNVNALLLGDSALYLCASSSEGGQPQHFGDGTRLSIL.

The chain joins TRBV11-3 to TRBJ1-6, with D unclear. Germline values: CDR1 SGHNT, CDR2 YENEEA. This CDR3 is 14 amino acids long. V lost 1 base and J 9 bases, leaving 10 bases between the germline ends. The CDR3 loop reads CASSLVAGGSPLHF. CDR3 nucleotide sequence: TGTGCCAGCAGCTTAGTCGCAGGAGGTTCACCCCTCCACTTT. Looking up the rest from reference TRBV11-3 and TRBJ1-6 gives the full variable domain: EAGVVQSPRYKIIEKKQPVAFWCNPISGHNTLYWYLQNLGQGPELLIRYENEEAVDDSQLPKDRFSAERLKGVDSTLKIQPAELGDSAVYLCASSLVAGGSPLHFGNGTRLTVT.

This clone was found once. This chain uses TRBV3-1 (or the pseudogene TRBV3-2) with TRBJ2-5; tentative D call: TRBD2 (6 bases). The CDR3 spans 14 residues. In germline, CDR1 is LGHDT, CDR2 YNNKEL (reference sequence). V lost 5 bases and J lost 0, with 10 bases in between. Here the CDR3 reads CASSGGGYQETQYF. CDR3 bases: TGTGCCAGCAGCGGCGGAGGGTACCAAGAGACCCAGTACTTC.

V and J are TRBV6-6 and TRBJ1-1; no definite D call. Germline CDR1 and CDR2: MNHNY and SVGAGI (reference sequence). This CDR3 region has 14 residues. Trimming pared 5 bases from V and 0 bases from J, leaving 10 bases between. The CDR3 DNA reads as TGTGCCAGCAGTAATCATGACATGAACACTGAAGCTTTCTTT. Translating it yields CASSNHDMNTEAFF.

The count of this clone is one. The V gene is TRBV3-1 (or the pseudogene TRBV3-2), the J gene TRBJ1-4; 8 bases map to TRBD1. Trimming removed 3 bases from V and 5 bases from J; junction bases left unmatched: 17. This CDR3 is 19 amino acids long. Per germline, CDR1 LGHDT and CDR2 YNNKEL (reference sequence). As DNA, the CDR3 is TGTGCCAGCAGCCATTACCAAGCAGGGGGCGAGGTTGGAAATGAAAAACTGTTTTTT. It encodes CASSHYQAGGEVGNEKLFF.

The V and J genes are TRBV2 and TRBJ1-1; D remains unclear. This CDR3 region has 13 residues. V dropped 6 bases and J dropped 4 bases, with 12 bases sitting between them. The germline V gene encodes CDR1 SNHLY and CDR2 FYNNEI. CDR3 loop: CASRGHPGTEAFF. CDR3 nucleotides: TGTGCCAGCAGAGGTCACCCGGGCACTGAAGCTTTCTTT.

The chain employs TRBV7-2 and TRBJ1-4; no clear D gene. Germline V CDR1 and CDR2: SGHTA, FQGNSA. Trimming left V 1 base short and J 0 bases short, with 12 bases between. This CDR3 is 17 amino acids long. As DNA, the CDR3 is TGTGCCAGCAGCTTAGATTTGGCCCCCTCAACTAATGAAAAACTGTTTTTT. Translated, it gives CASSLDLAPSTNEKLFF.

The gene calls are TRBV7-2 and TRBJ1-1, with 10 bases matching TRBD1. The germline V gene has CDR1 SGHTA and CDR2 FQGNSA. The CDR3 has 17 residues. Trimming at V came to 2 bases and at J to 5 bases, leaving 11 bases not matched to a gene. The CDR3 spells CASSLWGTGVFWTEAFF. CDR3 nucleotides: TGTGCCAGCAGCTTATGGGGGACAGGGGTATTTTGGACTGAAGCTTTCTTT.

The chain links TRBV7-2 to TRBJ2-3, with D tentatively TRBD2 (5 bases). The length of the CDR3 is 15 residues. Germline CDR1 SGHTA, CDR2 FQGNSA. Trimming took 4 bases from V and 2 from J, leaving 13 bases between them. In DNA form, the CDR3 reads TGTGCCAGCAGCTCACCGGGAATACTCACAGATACGCAGTATTTT. This sequence encodes CASSSPGILTDTQYF.

This clone was seen more than once but under ten times. V usage is TRBV11-3 and J usage is TRBJ2-5; 8 bases agree with TRBD1. The CDR3 extends over 13 amino acids. The trim removed 8 bases at V and 1 base at J, leaving 3 bases unmatched. From germline, CDR1 is SGHNT and CDR2 YENEEA. In DNA form, the CDR3 reads TGTGCCAGCCGCGGACAGGGCCAAGAGACCCAGTACTTC. This sequence encodes CASRGQGQETQYF.

The gene calls are TRBV6-2 or TRBV6-3 and TRBJ2-7; D is possibly TRBD2 (5 bases). CDR3 length: 13 residues. Per the germline V gene, CDR1 is MNHEY and CDR2 is SVGEGT. Trimming pared 5 bases from V and 2 bases from J, leaving 10 bases between. CDR3 in DNA: TGTGCCAGCAGTCGCGGGTCGACCTACGAGCAGTACGTC. As protein: CASSRGSTYEQYV.

The chain is built from TRBV10-3 and TRBJ2-3, with D unclear. V lost 2 bases and J 6 bases, leaving 6 bases between the germline ends. CDR1 is ENHRY and CDR2 is SYGVKD in the germline V gene. The CDR3 contains 12 residues. CDR3 sequence reads: CAISEALDTQYF. In DNA, the CDR3 is TGTGCCATCAGTGAGGCACTTGATACGCAGTATTTT.